Sequencing of this TCR beta chain was carried out in a study of cytomegalovirus exposure and HLA in healthy donors. V shed 4 bases and J 3 bases; nucleotides not matched to a gene: 13. Germline-derived CDR1 and CDR2 are SGHKS and YYEKEE (reference sequence). The CDR3 is 16 residues long. Primers for the PCR totalled 60 Vbeta and 13 Jbeta. Assay: immunoSEQ multiplex PCR; the TCRdb copy retains only in-frame clones and omits some. In the table there are 150,000 or so clones, approximately 80% of which are singletons. V and J are TRBV5-5 and TRBJ2-7, with 7 bases matching TRBD2. Sequenced: PBMCs. This TCR derives from a woman in her thirties or forties in good health and CMV-seropositive. The CDR3 protein is CASSLGGASGIYEQYF. The CDR3 region has the DNA TGTGCCAGCAGCCTGGGAGGGGCTAGCGGAATCTACGAGCAGTACTTC. Based on the CDR3 plus reference TRBV5-5 and TRBJ2-7, the full variable domain is DAGVTQSPTHLIKTRGQQVTLRCSPISGHKSVSWYQQVLGQGPQFIFQYYEKEERGRGNFPDRFSARQFPNYSSELNVNALLLGDSALYLCASSLGGASGIYEQYFGPGTRLTVT.